This T cell receptor (beta chain) stems from a study of shared clonotypes between healthy human individuals. Clones were read by immunoSEQ multiplex PCR, and TCRdb kept only the in-frame ones, dropping some. In the table there are some 2,400,000 clones, nearly 97% of which are singletons. Both subsets, CD45RA+ naive and CD45RA-negative memory, were split from the CD4+ cells. There are 14 residues in the CDR3. The ends were cut back, 4 bases at V and 1 base at J, with 8 bases in the middle. The germline CDR1 and CDR2 sequences are SEHNR and FQNEAQ (reference sequence). Sequenced: naive CD4+ T cells sorted from blood. Sample subset: CD45RA+ positively selected. This sequence was found in a man aged 18 to 29 in good health. The rearrangement joins TRBV7-9 to TRBJ1-5; D is ambiguous. CDR3 bases: TGTGCCAGCAGCTCAGACCAGAGCAATCAGCCCCAGCATTTT. Amino acids: CASSSDQSNQPQHF.